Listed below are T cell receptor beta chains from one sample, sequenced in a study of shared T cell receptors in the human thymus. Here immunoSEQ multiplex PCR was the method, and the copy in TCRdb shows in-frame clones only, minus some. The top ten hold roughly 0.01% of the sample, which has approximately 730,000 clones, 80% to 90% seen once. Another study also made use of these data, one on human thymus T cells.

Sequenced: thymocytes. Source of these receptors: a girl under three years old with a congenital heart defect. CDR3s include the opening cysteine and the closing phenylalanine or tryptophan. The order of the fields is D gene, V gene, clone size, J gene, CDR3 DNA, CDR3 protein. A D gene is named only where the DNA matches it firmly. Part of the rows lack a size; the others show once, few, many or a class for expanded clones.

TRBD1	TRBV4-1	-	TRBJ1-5	TGCGCCAGCAGCCAAATCTTCATGGCAGGGGGCCTTCTAGGTCCCCAGCATTTT	CASSQIFMAGGLLGPQHF
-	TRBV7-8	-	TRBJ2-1	TGTGCCAGCAGCTTATTCACGGGGGGCCGGTCCTACAATGAGCAGTTCTTC	CASSLFTGGRSYNEQFF
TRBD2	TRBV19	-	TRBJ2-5	TGTGCCAGTAGTTCTGGCGGGGGGGAGGAGGAGACCCAGTACTTC	CASSSGGGEEETQYF
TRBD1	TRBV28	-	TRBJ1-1	TGTGCCAGCAGTTTAACAGTGTGGGGACAGGGTACTGCTGAAGCTTTCTTT	CASSLTVWGQGTAEAFF
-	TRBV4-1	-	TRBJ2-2	TGCGCCAGCAGCCAAGATTGGGTTTTAAGTACTAAAAGGGGCAGTGGGACCGGGGAGCTGTTTTTT	CASSQDWVLSTKRGSGTGELFF
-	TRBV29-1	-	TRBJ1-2	TGCAGCGTTGGGCCCCCTGGGAGGGGCTACACCTTC	CSVGPPGRGYTF
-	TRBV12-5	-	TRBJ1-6	TGTGCTAGTGGTTTTGTCGACGGGGGATACGATAATTCACCCCTCCACTTT	CASGFVDGGYDNSPLHF
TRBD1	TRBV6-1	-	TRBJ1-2	TGTGCCAGCACGGAGGGGGCAGACGGCTACACCTTC	CASTEGADGYTF
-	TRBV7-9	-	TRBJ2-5	TGTGCCAGCAGCTTACCCCCAGAATCCGGGACTTCGAATAAAGAGACCCAGTACTTC	CASSLPPESGTSNKETQYF
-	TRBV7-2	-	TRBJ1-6	TGTGCCAGCAGCTTAGGCCCGGATTCACCCCTCCACTTT	CASSLGPDSPLHF
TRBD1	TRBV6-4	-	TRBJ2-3	TGTGCCAGCAGTGACACTACAGGGGCCAGCACAGATACGCAGTATTTT	CASSDTTGASTDTQYF
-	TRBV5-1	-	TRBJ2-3	TGCGCCAGCAGCTTGACTTCGGTAGCAGATACGCAGTATTTT	CASSLTSVADTQYF
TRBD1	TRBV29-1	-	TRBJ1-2	TGCAGCGTTGAAACTCCGGACAGGCTTCTCTATGGCTACACCTTC	CSVETPDRLLYGYTF
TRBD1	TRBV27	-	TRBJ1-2	TGTGCCAGCAGCACCACCGGGACAGGACGCTATGGCTACACCTTC	CASSTTGTGRYGYTF
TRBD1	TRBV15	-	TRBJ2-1	TGTGCCACCAGCGGACTCTTAACCGGGACAGGGGTTAGGTATGAGCAGTTCTTC	CATSGLLTGTGVRYEQFF
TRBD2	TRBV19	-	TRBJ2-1	TGTGCCAGTAGTCTAAGGTCAGCGGGGGCCTACAATGAGCAGTTCTTC	CASSLRSAGAYNEQFF
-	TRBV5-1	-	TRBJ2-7	TGCGCCAGTCACCGGCCGGGGGACGGCCCCTACGAGCAGTACTTC	CASHRPGDGPYEQYF
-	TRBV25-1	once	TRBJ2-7	TGTGCCAGCAGTGAATTGGGTAGGGAGGAATTCTCCTACGAGCAGTACTTC	CASSELGREEFSYEQYF
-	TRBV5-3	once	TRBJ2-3	TGTGCCAGAAGCTTTGTCGGTGCGTTCCCCCACACAGATACGCAGTATTTT	CARSFVGAFPHTDTQYF
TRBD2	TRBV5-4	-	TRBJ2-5	TGTGCCAGCAGCTCGCGGGTAGCGGGGGACCTACGAGAGACCCAGTACTTC	CASSSRVAGDLRETQYF
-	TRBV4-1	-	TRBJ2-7	TGCGCCAGCAGCCTACGGAAGGGGAATAAGACCTACGAGCAGTACTTC	CASSLRKGNKTYEQYF
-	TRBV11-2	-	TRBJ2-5	TGTGCCACCTCACTAGACCAAGAGACCCAGTACTTC	CATSLDQETQYF
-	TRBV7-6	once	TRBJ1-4	TGTGCCAGCAGCCATAATGGACAGTTAAGGGTTGGAACTAATGAAAAACTGTTTTTT	CASSHNGQLRVGTNEKLFF